This T cell receptor beta chain was observed in a study of blood T cell repertoires in COVID-19. About the study: Material from acute and convalescent COVID-19 was sourced from the United States, Italy and Spain. From T cells, B-cell-depleted T cells, or PBMCs came the material, which was cDNA or gDNA.

Authors' processing steps: Amplification from reference gene primers served as the basis for estimated nucleated cell counts. The method was immunoSEQ multiplex PCR; TCRdb's version includes in-frame clones alone and lacks a portion of them. The DNA gave D and trimming, while V, J and clone size come from that table. The sample lists more than 250,000 clones; around 87% were seen once. In germline, CDR1 is SGHTA, CDR2 FQGNSA. Trimming took off 2 bases at V and 13 bases at J, with 9 bases between the two ends. CDR3 length: 12 residues. This chain uses TRBV7-2 with TRBJ1-6; the D is unclear. The clonotype was recovered from a man over 45 with active or convalescent COVID-19. The sequencing input was peripheral blood. The CDR3 nucleotides read TGTGCCAGCAGCTTACCCCAGTCCCCCCTCCACTTT. This encodes CASSLPQSPLHF.